This TCR beta chain was profiled in a study of T cells in Graves' hyperthyroidism and ophthalmopathy. This clonotype has ten or more counts. PBMCs were collected from a roughly 10 ml volume of fresh peripheral blood. TCR beta CDR3 regions were amplified from RNA. Researchers ran a first-round RT-PCR on the TCR CDR3 using the HTBI primer set. Each CDR3 protein is one row after TCRdb ran MiXCR on the multiplex PCR reads. In the table there are about 420,000 distinct CDR3 sequences, 15% to 17% of which are singletons. Germline V CDR1 and CDR2: MDHEN, SYDVKM. The CDR3 sequence is 14 residues long. Deletions cut 5 bases from V and 2 bases from J, with 10 bases between.

V and J are TRBV28 and TRBJ1-3; D is unresolved. The origin of this receptor is a woman younger than 35 with Graves' hyperthyroidism. The sample was blood. DNA for the CDR3: TGTGCCAGCAGTCCGGCCTACGCTGGAAACACCATATATTTT. This translates into CASSPAYAGNTIYF.